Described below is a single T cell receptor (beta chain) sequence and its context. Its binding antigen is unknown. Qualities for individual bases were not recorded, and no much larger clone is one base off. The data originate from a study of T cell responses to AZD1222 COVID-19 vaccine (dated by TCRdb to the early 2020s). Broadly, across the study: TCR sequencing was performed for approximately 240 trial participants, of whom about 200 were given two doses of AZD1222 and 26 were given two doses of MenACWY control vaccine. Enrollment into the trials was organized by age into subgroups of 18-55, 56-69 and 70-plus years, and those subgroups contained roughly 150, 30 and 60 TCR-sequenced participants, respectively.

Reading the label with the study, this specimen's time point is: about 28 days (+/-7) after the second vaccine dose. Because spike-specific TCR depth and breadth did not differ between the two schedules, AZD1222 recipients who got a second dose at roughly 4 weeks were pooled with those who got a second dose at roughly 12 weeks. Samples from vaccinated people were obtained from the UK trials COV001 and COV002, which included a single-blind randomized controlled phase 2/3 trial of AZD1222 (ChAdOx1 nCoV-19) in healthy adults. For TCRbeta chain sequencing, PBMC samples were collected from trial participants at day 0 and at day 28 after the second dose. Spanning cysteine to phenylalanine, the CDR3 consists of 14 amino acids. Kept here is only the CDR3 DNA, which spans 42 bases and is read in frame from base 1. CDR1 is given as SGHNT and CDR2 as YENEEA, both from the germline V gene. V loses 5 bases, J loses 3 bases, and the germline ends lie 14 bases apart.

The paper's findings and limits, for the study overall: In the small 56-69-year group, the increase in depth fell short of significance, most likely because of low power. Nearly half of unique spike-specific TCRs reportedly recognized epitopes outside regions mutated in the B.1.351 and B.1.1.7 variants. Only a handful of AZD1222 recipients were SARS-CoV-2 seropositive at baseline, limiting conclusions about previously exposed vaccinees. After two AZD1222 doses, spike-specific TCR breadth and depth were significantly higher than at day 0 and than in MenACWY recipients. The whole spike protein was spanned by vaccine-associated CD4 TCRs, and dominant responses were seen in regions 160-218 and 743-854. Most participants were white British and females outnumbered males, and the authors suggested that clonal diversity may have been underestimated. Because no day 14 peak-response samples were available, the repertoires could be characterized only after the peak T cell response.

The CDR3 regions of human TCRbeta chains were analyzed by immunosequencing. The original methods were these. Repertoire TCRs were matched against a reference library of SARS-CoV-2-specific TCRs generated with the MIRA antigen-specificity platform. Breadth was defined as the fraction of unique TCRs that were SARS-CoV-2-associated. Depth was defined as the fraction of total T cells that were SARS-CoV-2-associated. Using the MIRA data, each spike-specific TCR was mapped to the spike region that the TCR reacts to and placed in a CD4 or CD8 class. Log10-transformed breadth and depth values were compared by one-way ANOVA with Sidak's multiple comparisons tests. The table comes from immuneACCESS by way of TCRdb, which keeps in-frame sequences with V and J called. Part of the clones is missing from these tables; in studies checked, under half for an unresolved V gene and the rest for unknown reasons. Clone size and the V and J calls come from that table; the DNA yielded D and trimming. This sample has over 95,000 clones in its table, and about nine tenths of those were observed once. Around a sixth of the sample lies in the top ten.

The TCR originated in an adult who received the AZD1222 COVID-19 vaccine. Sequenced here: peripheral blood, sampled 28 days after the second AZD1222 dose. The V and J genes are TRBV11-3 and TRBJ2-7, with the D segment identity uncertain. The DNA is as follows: TGTGCCAGCAGCCCTCAGTGGTCAAGCTACGAGCAGTACTTC. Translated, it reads CASSPQWSSYEQYF.